The 8 T cell receptor beta chains presented below share a single source sample, sequenced in a study of blood T cells in healthy people across ages. The second PCR ran 7 to 11 cycles with a sample-barcoded 5' primer and J-beta primers. Via MiXCR, TCRdb re-called the 5' RACE reads, giving one row per CDR3 protein. The top ten hold 10% to 15% of the sample, which has some 880,000 distinct CDR3 sequences, 35% to 40% seen once. The material sequenced was blood. These receptors originate from a man aged 18 to 30 in good health.

This clonotype was counted a few times. The V gene is TRBV5-1, the J gene TRBJ1-2, with D hard to call. This CDR3 is 13 amino acids long. Germline CDR1 reads SGHRS; CDR2 reads YFSETQ. V lost 0 bases and J lost 8, with 11 bases in between. DNA of the CDR3: TGCGCCAGCAGCTTGGTTCCAGAGGACGGCTACACCTTC. Translating gives CASSLVPEDGYTF.

J is TRBJ2-5 and V is TRBV4-2; D is undetermined. The CDR3 runs to 14 residues. The ends were cut back, 0 bases at V and 5 bases at J, with 10 bases in the middle. In germline, CDR1 is LGHNA, CDR2 YNFKEQ. CDR3 sequence: CASSQELSDETQYF. CDR3 DNA sequence: TGTGCCAGCAGCCAAGAGCTCAGCGACGAGACCCAGTACTTC.

A word on this clonotype: One end of the junction fails to match germline, which may point to a read error. CDR3 DNA: TGTGTCAGCAGCCAAGGACCCGAGGACATTCAGTACTTC. It yields the protein CVSSQGPEDIQYF. The rearrangement joins TRBV3-1 to TRBJ2-4, with D hard to call. This CDR3 contains 13 residues. From germline, CDR1 is LGHDT and CDR2 YNNKEL (reference sequence).

V usage is TRBV5-1 and J usage is TRBJ2-7; D is possibly TRBD1 (5 bases). Germline lookup yields CDR1 SGHRS and CDR2 YFSETQ. V lost 4 bases, J lost 2 bases, and 16 bases lay in between. The CDR3 covers 15 residues. The CDR3 bases are TGCGCCAGCAGCCTAGGTAACAGGACCACCTACGAGCAGTACTTC. It yields the protein CASSLGNRTTYEQYF.

This clonotype was observed a few times. V usage is TRBV7-2 and J usage is TRBJ2-3; D is tentatively TRBD1 or TRBD2 (5 bases each). CDR3 length: 16 residues. CDR1 and CDR2 from the germline V gene are SGHTA and FQGNSA. Between the trimmed V and J ends, which lost 1 base and 0 bases, there was a span of 11 bases. In DNA form, the CDR3 reads TGTGCCAGCAGCTTAGTGTCCTGGGGGAGCACAGATACGCAGTATTTT. Encoded protein: CASSLVSWGSTDTQYF.

For this clonotype: This could be a read error, since a much larger clone is one nucleotide away. This rearrangement joins TRBV12-3 or TRBV12-4 to TRBJ1-2, with 8 bases that match TRBD1. The CDR3 has 13 amino acids. The ends lost 10 bases at V and 7 bases at J; junction bases unmatched: 11. CDR3 region: CANNLRTGRGYTF. CDR3 coding DNA: TGTGCCAACAACCTCAGGACAGGGCGTGGCTACACCTTC.

This clonotype was counted a few times. V gene TRBV20-1 combines with J gene TRBJ1-1, with D unresolved. V lost 1 base, J lost 5 bases, and 11 bases lay in between. The CDR3 spans 13 residues. CDR1 is DFQATT, CDR2 SNEGSKA, per germline (reference sequence). Here the CDR3 DNA reads TGCAGTGCTAGAGGAGGTATTGTAACTGAAGCTTTCTTT. Encoded protein: CSARGGIVTEAFF.

The gene calls are TRBV29-1 and TRBJ2-5, with D hard to call. V was pared by 8 bases and J by 0 bases, with 13 bases between. CDR3 size: 13 residues. Germline CDR1 SQVTM, CDR2 ANQGSEA. DNA of the CDR3: TGCAGCTTTCGGACGGAAGACCAAGAGACCCAGTACTTC. Translation: CSFRTEDQETQYF.